This T cell receptor beta chain originates from a study of shared clonotypes between healthy human individuals. Study-level background: With ages of 18 to 49, the donors were a couple of women and a few men. CD4 naive cells filled three plates per donor, CD4 memory three, CD8 naive two and CD8 memory one.

The CDR3 length is 14 residues. Germline trimming cut 1 base from V and 3 bases from J; bases unmatched to any gene: 4. CDR1 SGHDT and CDR2 YYEEEE come from the germline V gene. Study-level points and caveats: Between a few donors, naive CD4 clonotypes were shared at a level of approximately 5%.

In the naive CD8 group, cells lacked CD45RO and were positively selected for CCR7, so terminally differentiated effector memory CD45RA+ cells were left out. Only Caucasian adults living in Nashville, Tennessee served as donors. As regards this clone: Antigen: not known.

The method was immunoSEQ multiplex PCR; TCRdb's version includes in-frame clones alone and lacks a portion of them. Of around 2,000,000 clones listed, over 85% are singletons. The sequenced sample was naive CD8+ T cells sorted from blood. V and J are TRBV5-6 and TRBJ2-7; 7 positions match TRBD1. This receptor was identified in a man between 18 and 35 years old in good health. DNA for the CDR3: TGTGCCAGCAGCTTGACGGGGACAGTCTACGAGCAGTACTTC. Its protein is CASSLTGTVYEQYF.